A single sample is the source of the 20 T cell receptor gamma chains below, sequenced in a study of gamma delta lymphoproliferative disorders and STAT genes. TCRdb used CATT to re-call clones from the multiplex PCR reads. The sample consists of around 2,000 gamma-chain clones, roughly 9.7% of them appearing once. The receptor sequences were amplified from genomic DNA of peripheral blood mononuclear cells. The sample comprised blood. These receptors came from a human donor with gamma-delta T-cell large granular lymphocyte leukemia.

This clone was seen a handful of times. The V gene call is TRGV9, and the J gene call is absent. CDR1 is GITISATS and CDR2 is ISYDGTV in the germline V gene (reference sequence). The CDR3 loop spans 13 amino acids. The CDR3 is CALWVIPPSDKLF. CDR3 in DNA: TGTGCCTTGTGGGTGATCCCACCTTCTGATAAACTCTTT.

A word on this clone: No DNA is shown, since the ends of the CDR3 on it are uncertain; the CDR3 is the one TCRdb lists. The V segment is TRGV11, and no J call was made. TRGV11 is reported as an ORF; its role is uncertain. From its first to its last residue, the CDR3 has 17 amino acids. CDR3 sequence reads: CTTVPAGLRRTSYKKLF.

The genes are TRGV4 and TRGJ1 or TRGJ2. The J gene was not available in TCRdb and was assigned here by matching the DNA to germline segments. Looked up from germline, CDR1 is EGSTGY and CDR2 is YDSYTSSV. With 8 bases clipped from V and 2 bases from J, the junction kept 15 bases outside the gene matches. The CDR3 length is 15 residues. The CDR3 DNA follows: TGTGCCACCTTAACCGATAAAACCGATTATTATAAGAAACTCTTT. Translation: CATLTDKTDYYKKLF.

A few counts support this clone. The chain uses TRGV4 and TRGJ1 or TRGJ2. Here the J gene was assigned by germline matching of the DNA, as TCRdb has none. With 4 bases clipped from V and 4 bases from J, the junction kept 13 bases outside the gene matches. The CDR3 consists of 15 residues. Germline-derived CDR1 and CDR2 are EGSTGY and YDSYTSSV. CDR3 protein: CATWDEQTGYYKKLF. DNA for the CDR3: TGTGCCACCTGGGACGAGCAAACCGGATATTATAAGAAACTCTTT.

This clone was found a few times. V usage is TRGV8 and J usage is TRGJ1 or TRGJ2. TCRdb carries no J gene annotation; the J gene was assigned here by matching the DNA with germline. CDR3 length equals 13 residues. V shed 3 bases, J shed 6 bases, and the junction held 8 bases outside the gene matches. Looked up from germline, CDR1 is VENAVY and CDR2 is YDSYNSRV. CDR3 residues: CATWDVLAYKKLF. CDR3 sequence (DNA): TGTGCCACCTGGGATGTTCTGGCTTATAAGAAACTCTTT.

The V call is TRGV4, the J call TRGJ1 or TRGJ2. The J gene was missing in TCRdb and was found by matching the end of the DNA to germline. The CDR3 totals 14 residues. The junction had 9 bases not matched to a gene; V was cut back by 4 bases and J by 3 bases. CDR1 is EGSTGY and CDR2 is YDSYTSSV in the germline V gene. In DNA form, the CDR3 reads TGTGCCACCTGGGAAAGTGGGTTTTATTATAAGAAACTCTTT. Protein sequence: CATWESGFYYKKLF.

The chain employs TRGV10 and TRGJ1 or TRGJ2. Since TCRdb gives no J gene, matching the DNA to germline was used here to assign it. TRGV10 is treated as an ORF (open reading frame) with a function not yet certain. V shed 12 bases, J shed 0 bases, and the junction held 3 bases outside the gene matches. The length of the CDR3 is 11 residues. This CDR3 reads CAAQNYYKKLF. The CDR3 DNA reads TGTGCTGCTCAGAATTATTATAAGAAACTCTTT.

The chain is built from TRGV4 and TRGJ1 or TRGJ2. The J gene was not available in TCRdb and was assigned here by matching the DNA to germline segments. V dropped 0 bases and J dropped 0; count of bases not matched to a gene: 5. The CDR3 spans 15 residues. CDR1 is EGSTGY and CDR2 is YDSYTSSV in the germline V gene. The CDR3 coding sequence is TGTGCCACCTGGGATGGGCCTCAGAATTATTATAAGAAACTCTTT. Residues: CATWDGPQNYYKKLF.

This clone is labeled medium-sized. This sequence joins TRGV2 and TRGJ1 or TRGJ2. TCRdb offers no J gene call, so here the DNA was matched to germline to obtain one. V lost 3 bases to trimming and J lost 3 bases; unmatched junction nucleotides: 8. This CDR3 contains 14 residues. Germline V lookup: CDR1 EGSNGY, CDR2 YDSYNSKV. CDR3 amino acids: CATWDNQIYYKKLF. The CDR3 region has the DNA TGTGCCACCTGGGACAACCAGATTTATTATAAGAAACTCTTT.

In its sample, this clone is medium-sized. The chain joins TRGV2 to TRGJ1 or TRGJ2. The J gene comes from matching the DNA to germline here; TCRdb lacks it. Losses at the gene ends were 0 bases for V and 2 bases for J; bases not matched to a gene: 7. There are 15 residues in the CDR3. In germline, CDR1 is EGSNGY, CDR2 YDSYNSKV. CDR3 residues: CATWDGLQDYYKKLF. In DNA, the CDR3 is TGTGCCACCTGGGACGGGCTTCAGGATTATTATAAGAAACTCTTT.

About this clone: Other nucleotide sequences from this sample produce the same CDR3. The chain recombines TRGV3 with TRGJ1 or TRGJ2. TCRdb leaves out the J gene; it was filled in here by matching the DNA to germline. This CDR3 is built from 13 residues. V lost 0 bases and J lost 7; bases outside the gene matches: 6. The germline gives CDR1 VTNTFY, CDR2 YDVSTARD (reference sequence). The CDR3 here is CATWDRRGYKKLF. The CDR3 region has the DNA TGTGCCACCTGGGACAGGCGTGGCTATAAGAAACTCTTT.

This clone has a handful of counts. This chain connects TRGV10 to TRGJ1 or TRGJ2. The J gene is not listed in TCRdb, so it was assigned here from a DNA match to germline. TRGV10 is an open reading frame, and its role is uncertain. The junction had 10 bases not matched to a gene; V was cut back by 8 bases and J by 5 bases. The CDR3 covers 13 residues. CDR3 in DNA: TGTGCTGCGTGGGATTATTGGAATTATAAGAAACTCTTT. This codes for CAAWDYWNYKKLF.

V gene TRGV8 was called; the J gene was not. CDR1 VENAVY and CDR2 YDSYNSRV come from the germline V gene. The CDR3 sequence is 13 residues long. CDR3 protein: CATWDRCYYKKLF. CDR3 bases: TGTGCCACCTGGGATAGGTGTTATTATAAGAAACTTTTT.

This clone was observed a handful of times. The chain is built from TRGV10 and TRGJ1 or TRGJ2. TCRdb offers no J gene call, so here the DNA was matched to germline to obtain one. TRGV10 carries the ORF label, with uncertain function. The CDR3 extends over 13 amino acids. With V trimmed by 8 bases and J by 3 bases, 8 bases remained unmatched. This CDR3 reads CAAWDLVYYKKLF. The CDR3 coding sequence is TGTGCTGCGTGGGATTTGGTTTATTATAAGAAACTCTTT.

In its sample, this clone was seen a few times. This chain connects TRGV3 to TRGJ1 or TRGJ2. TCRdb gives no J gene; it was assigned here by matching the DNA to germline. The V and J ends lost 0 bases and 3 bases, in that order; junction bases with no gene match: 8. This CDR3 is 15 amino acids long. Germline V CDR1 and CDR2: VTNTFY, YDVSTARD (reference sequence). CDR3 protein: CATWDRGTSYYKKLF. In nucleotides, the CDR3 is TGTGCCACCTGGGACAGGGGGACCTCTTATTATAAGAAACTCTTT.

The V gene is TRGV2, the J gene TRGJ1 or TRGJ2. Here the J gene was assigned by germline matching of the DNA, as TCRdb has none. This CDR3 contains 13 residues. The germline CDR1 and CDR2 sequences are EGSNGY and YDSYNSKV. V shed 0 bases, J shed 6 bases, and the junction held 5 bases outside the gene matches. The CDR3 bases are TGTGCCACCTGGGACGGGCCTTTTTATAAGAAACTCTTT. Encoded protein: CATWDGPFYKKLF.

This clone was recorded a few times. The rearrangement uses TRGV4 and TRGJ1 or TRGJ2. TCRdb leaves out the J gene; it was filled in here by matching the DNA to germline. The CDR3 is 14 amino acids. Trimming removed 1 base from V and 2 bases from J; junction bases left unmatched: 5. Germline V gene lookup returns CDR1 EGSTGY and CDR2 YDSYTSSV. CDR3 sequence reads: CATWDGWDYYKKLF. CDR3 coding DNA: TGTGCCACCTGGGATGGATGGGATTATTATAAGAAACTCTTT.

As for this clone: The translated DNA and TCRdb's protein are not identical at residue 8; the protein here was translated from the DNA. The rearrangement joins TRGV10 to TRGJP1. TCRdb carries no J gene annotation; the J gene was assigned here by matching the DNA with germline. TRGV10 is assigned to the ORF class and has an uncertain function. This CDR3 is 14 amino acids long. Losses at the gene ends were 8 bases for V and 7 bases for J; bases not matched to a gene: 11. The CDR3 here is CAAWDSGNGWFKIF. The CDR3 DNA sequence: TGTGCTGCGTGGGATTCTGGGAATGGTTGGTTCAAGATATTT.

This clone has a handful of counts. The V gene reported is TRGV3; the J gene is uncalled. The CDR3 runs 11 residues. Germline lookup yields CDR1 VTNTFY and CDR2 YDVSTARD (reference sequence). The CDR3 DNA is TGTGCCACCTGGGACAGGCCAACTCAACTCTTT. Protein: CATWDRPTQLF.

This clone is medium-sized (0.01 to 0.1%) within its sample. The CDR3, as DNA: TGTGCTGCGTGGGATAGGTGGGGGTGGTTCAAGATATTT. This encodes CAAWDRWGWFKIF. The chain joins TRGV10 to TRGJP1. TCRdb leaves out the J gene; it was filled in here by matching the DNA to germline. TRGV10 is known as an ORF, though its function is uncertain. V trimming: 8 bases; J trimming: 11 bases; junction bases outside the gene matches: 12. This CDR3 contains 13 residues.